This entry lists 2 T cell receptor beta chains sequenced from one sample in a study of blood T cells in healthy people across ages. Sample-barcoded 5' priming and a J-beta primer mix drove a second PCR of roughly 7 to 11 cycles. MiXCR was run by TCRdb on the 5' RACE reads, yielding one entry per CDR3 protein. The top ten hold 10% to 15% of the sample, which has 850,000 to 1,000,000 distinct CDR3 sequences, about 48% seen once. Sequences were obtained from blood. These receptors originate from a man aged 25-45 years in good health.

The rearrangement joins TRBV29-1 to TRBJ2-7; D uncertain. The assigned J gene may be wrong: the sequence end matches TRBJ2-5 better. CDR1 SQVTM and CDR2 ANQGSEA come from the germline V gene. CDR3 length: 12 amino acids. CDR3 protein: CSVEWDLETQYF. Written as DNA, the CDR3 is TGCAGCGTCGAGTGGGATTTGGAGACCCAGTACTTC.

This clonotype was counted a single time. DNA of the CDR3: TGTGCCAGCAGCCCTGACAGGGAAAAGTTCTACGAGCAGTACTTC. Protein product: CASSPDREKFYEQYF. This chain joins TRBV27 and TRBJ2-5; 7 bases are a match to TRBD1. The J call is doubtful: the DNA matches TRBJ2-7 better. CDR1 is MNHEY and CDR2 is SMNVEV in the germline V gene (reference sequence). This CDR3 has 15 amino acids.